This T cell receptor (beta chain) was profiled in a study of T cell repertoires in cytomegalovirus infection. Study details: Alongside well-studied HLA-B-restricted CMV epitopes, recently identified HLA-C-restricted CMV epitopes were also used. Indicated by public TCR beta signatures were CMV infection and matching HLA type.

Via MiXCR, TCRdb re-called the reads, giving one row per CDR3 protein. The data contain approximately 220,000 distinct CDR3 sequences, about 38% of them singletons. Points on this clonotype: The antigen remains unidentified.

The V gene end was trimmed by 6 bases and the J gene end by 2 bases; junction bases not matched to a gene: 9. The CDR3 sequence is 16 residues long. Germline V CDR1 and CDR2: MNHNS, SASEGT. The chain links TRBV6-1 to TRBJ2-1; TRBD2 agrees at 8 bases. The sample in question was CD8+ T cells from cultured PBMCs, obtained from culture after CMV antigen stimulation. The TCR originated in a human donor in good health (CMV status not recorded). Some clones in this sample may be carry-over from other donors' samples. As DNA, the CDR3 is TGTGCCAGCAGGGGGTGGATAGCGGGGACCTACAATGAGCAGTTCTTC. This encodes CASRGWIAGTYNEQFF.